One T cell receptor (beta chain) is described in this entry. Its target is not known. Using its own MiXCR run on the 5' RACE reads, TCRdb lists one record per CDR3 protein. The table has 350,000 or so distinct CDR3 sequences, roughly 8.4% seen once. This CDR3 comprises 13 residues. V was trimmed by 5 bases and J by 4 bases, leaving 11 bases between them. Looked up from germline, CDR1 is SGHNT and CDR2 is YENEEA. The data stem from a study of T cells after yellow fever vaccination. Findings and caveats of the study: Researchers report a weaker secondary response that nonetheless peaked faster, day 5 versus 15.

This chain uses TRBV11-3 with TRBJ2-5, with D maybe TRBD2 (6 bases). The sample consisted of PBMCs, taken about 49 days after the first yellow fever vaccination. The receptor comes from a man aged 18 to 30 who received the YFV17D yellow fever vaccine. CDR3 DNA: TGTGCCAGCAGCCCAGGGACTCCAGAGACCCAGTACTTC. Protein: CASSPGTPETQYF. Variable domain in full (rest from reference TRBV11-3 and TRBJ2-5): EAGVVQSPRYKIIEKKQPVAFWCNPISGHNTLYWYLQNLGQGPELLIRYENEEAVDDSQLPKDRFSAERLKGVDSTLKIQPAELGDSAVYLCASSPGTPETQYFGPGTRLLVL.